This T cell receptor (beta chain) was recovered during a study of Tregs in tolerant kidney transplant recipients. Related graft donors supplied nonmyeloablative bone marrow transplants, and mixed chimerism was transient. Thawed PBMCs were FACS-sorted into unstimulated CD4+CD25+CD127- regulatory T cells, CD4+CD25- non-regulatory cells, CD4 and CD8 cells. Germline trimming cut 3 bases from V and 4 bases from J; bases unmatched to any gene: 7. The germline CDR1 and CDR2 sequences are SGHRS and YFSETQ. The CDR3 extends over 16 amino acids. Profiled with immunoSEQ multiplex PCR; TCRdb holds only in-frame clones, not every one. The data show 80,000 or so clones, with around nine tenths seen just once and 1.5% to 2% held by the top ten. Points from the study as a whole: Tolerant patients' donor-specific Tregs expanded beyond overall Tregs, suggesting antigen-driven growth. Tregs expanded with activated donor B cells seemed most donor-specific.

As to this clone: Its antigen remains unidentified.

The receptor was derived from a human patient who received a combined kidney and bone marrow transplant. Part of the T cell pool may stem from the graft donor. J is TRBJ2-1 and V is TRBV5-1; TRBD2 matches at 10 bases. The specimen comprised CD4+ T cells from blood (PBMCs), sampled 24 months after the transplant. The CDR3 sequence: CASSSRLAGRYNEQFF. CDR3 bases: TGCGCCAGCAGCTCCCGACTAGCGGGCCGTTACAATGAGCAGTTCTTC.